The 8 T cell receptor beta chains below were found in one sample sequenced in a study of metastatic and nonmetastatic thyroid tumors. All patients were treatment-naive before thyroid surgery. TCRdb re-called the PCR reads through MiXCR. Of 5,500 to 9,000 clones in the sample, 19% were seen once. The sample comprised adjacent normal tissue. These receptors all stem from a female donor with papillary thyroid cancer or a benign thyroid nodule (not recorded which). Some clones in this sample may be carry-over from other donors' samples.

This clone came up many times. This could be a read error, since a much larger clone is one nucleotide away. J is TRBJ1-4 and V is TRBV4-1; the match to TRBD1 covers 7 bases. Germline values: CDR1 MGHRA, CDR2 YSYEKL. The CDR3 is made up of 15 amino acids. The CDR3 DNA follows: TGCGCCAGCAGCCTACGACAGGGAGGAGTTGAAAAACTGTTCTTT. It yields the protein CASSLRQGGVEKLFF.

This clone was counted at least ten times. This chain links TRBV18 with TRBJ1-1; TRBD1 aligns across 8 bases. Per germline, CDR1 KGHSH and CDR2 LQKENI. V was clipped by 6 bases and J by 5 bases; unmatched bases: 5. This CDR3 comprises 13 residues. The CDR3, as DNA: TGTGCCAGCTCCTTAACAGGGGGAACTGAAGCTTTCTTT. Protein sequence: CASSLTGGTEAFF.

This chain links TRBV6-1 with TRBJ1-2; D is unresolved. Trimming left V 6 bases short and J 7 bases short, with 21 bases between. Per germline, CDR1 MNHNS and CDR2 SASEGT. This CDR3 has 15 amino acids. CDR3 coding DNA: TGTGCCAGCAGCCCTGGCCCCGAGGGATTGTCTGGCTACACCTTC. Translation gives CASSPGPEGLSGYTF.

By share, this clone counts as medium-sized. The V and J genes are TRBV6-1 and TRBJ1-6; possibly TRBD1 for D (5 bases). V lost 8 bases, J lost 6 bases, and 14 bases lay in between. The germline CDR1 and CDR2 sequences are MNHNS and SASEGT. The CDR3 sequence is 14 residues long. CDR3 amino acids: CASGGVGGNSPLHF. CDR3 nucleotide sequence: TGTGCCAGCGGAGGGGTGGGGGGTAATTCACCCCTCCACTTT.

The V call is TRBV20-1, the J call TRBJ1-1; 7 nucleotides align to TRBD1. V lost 2 bases, J lost 0 bases, and 3 bases stayed unmatched. CDR1 and CDR2 (germline): DFQATT, SNEGSKA (reference sequence). CDR3 length: 14 amino acids. CDR3 in amino acids: CSARTTGLNTEAFF. CDR3 nucleotide sequence: TGCAGTGCTAGAACGACAGGGTTGAACACTGAAGCTTTCTTT.

This chain links TRBV14 with TRBJ2-1; TRBD2 aligns across 13 bases. This CDR3 region has 18 residues. Per the germline V gene, CDR1 is SGHDN and CDR2 is FVKESK. The trim removed 4 bases at V and 1 base at J, leaving 7 bases unmatched. CDR3 coding DNA: TGTGCCAGCAGCCCGGGACTAGCGGGACTAAGATCCTACAATGAGCAGTTCTTC. Encoded protein: CASSPGLAGLRSYNEQFF.

In its sample, this clone was seen many times. This sequence joins TRBV30 and TRBJ2-1, with 11 bases aligning to TRBD2. V shed 1 base and J 8 bases; nucleotides not matched to a gene: 7. CDR3 length: 15 residues. CDR1 is GTSNPN and CDR2 is SVGIG in the germline V gene (reference sequence). CDR3 bases: TGTGCCTGGAGTGGGGGTAGCGGGGGGGTCTATGAGCAGTTCTTC. Protein: CAWSGGSGGVYEQFF. Using reference TRBV30 and TRBJ2-1 for the parts outside the CDR3, the full variable domain is SQTIHQWPATLVQPVGSPLSLECTVEGTSNPNLYWYRQAAGRGLQLLFYSVGIGQISSEVPQNLSASRPQDRQFILSSKKLLLSDSGFYLCAWSGGSGGVYEQFFGPGTRLTVL.

The chain recombines TRBV19 with TRBJ1-5; D not resolved. CDR3 size: 15 residues. Trimming removed 3 bases at V and 7 bases at J, with 16 bases between. The germline V gene has CDR1 LNHDA and CDR2 SQIVND (reference sequence). This CDR3 is CASSISPAGQQPQHF. CDR3 nucleotides: TGTGCCAGTAGTATTTCCCCGGCAGGCCAACAGCCCCAGCATTTT.